The 30 T cell receptor beta chains listed next were all sequenced from one sample in a study of blood T cell repertoires in COVID-19. Profiled with immunoSEQ multiplex PCR; TCRdb holds only in-frame clones, not every one. Among about 16,000 clones listed, roughly nine tenths were seen once. Sequences were obtained from peripheral blood. These receptors were taken from a woman aged 80 or over with COVID-19, enrolled during active disease.

The V gene is TRBV4-3, the J gene TRBJ1-5; a possible D gene is TRBD1 (5 bases). Trimming cost V 0 bases and J 6 bases, with 9 bases left between them. CDR3 length equals 14 residues. Germline CDR1 and CDR2: LGHNA and YSLEER. The CDR3 sequence is CASSQDLRGQPQHF. CDR3 nucleotides: TGCGCCAGCAGCCAAGATCTAAGGGGTCAGCCCCAGCATTTT.

The chain joins TRBV5-1 to TRBJ1-6, with TRBD1 identical over 10 bases. Germline values: CDR1 SGHRS, CDR2 YFSETQ. This CDR3 comprises 15 residues. The trim removed 4 bases at V and 7 bases at J, leaving 5 bases unmatched. DNA of the CDR3: TGCGCCAGCAGCCAACGGGACAGGGGAAATTCACCCCTCCACTTT. Amino acid sequence: CASSQRDRGNSPLHF.

V and J are TRBV5-1 and TRBJ1-2; 9 bases fit TRBD1. V shed 1 base and J 4 bases; nucleotides not matched to a gene: 5. The CDR3 runs to 15 residues. The germline gives CDR1 SGHRS, CDR2 YFSETQ. The CDR3 nucleotides read TGCGCCAGCAGCTTGACAGGGGGCCGCGGCTATGGCTACACCTTC. Its protein product is CASSLTGGRGYGYTF. The entire variable domain, with the rest obtained from reference TRBV5-1 and TRBJ1-2, is as follows: KAGVTQTPRYLIKTRGQQVTLSCSPISGHRSVSWYQQTPGQGLQFLFEYFSETQRNKGNFPGRFSGRQFSNSRSEMNVSTLELGDSALYLCASSLTGGRGYGYTFGSGTRLTVV.

This chain joins TRBV4-3 and TRBJ1-4, with D unresolved. CDR1 and CDR2 (germline): LGHNA, YSLEER. V was shortened by 6 bases and J by 7 bases, with 15 bases between the two germline ends. This CDR3 has 14 amino acids. CDR3 nucleotide sequence: TGCGCCAGCAGTCCCCGGACTGTGACTGAAAAACTGTTTTTT. Protein product: CASSPRTVTEKLFF.

This chain uses TRBV18 with TRBJ1-3, with TRBD1 matching over 7 bases. The CDR3 has 14 residues. Looked up from germline, CDR1 is KGHSH and CDR2 is LQKENI. V lost 4 bases to trimming and J lost 4 bases; unmatched junction nucleotides: 4. CDR3 in amino acids: CASSQGALGNTIYF. The CDR3 coding sequence is TGTGCCAGCTCACAGGGGGCGCTGGGAAACACCATATATTTT.

This chain uses TRBV7-3 with TRBJ2-2, with D possibly matching TRBD1 (6 bases). The CDR3 covers 17 residues. The V end was cut by 0 bases, the J end by 5 bases, with 16 bases between. The germline V gene encodes CDR1 SGHTA and CDR2 FQGTGA. The CDR3 is CASSLTRDTAQTGELFF. The DNA for the CDR3 is TGTGCCAGCAGCTTAACGAGGGACACGGCCCAGACCGGGGAGCTGTTTTTT.

The genes are TRBV5-1 and TRBJ1-6; 12 bases are a match to TRBD1. J lost 3 bases, V lost 1 base, and 8 bases had no gene match. CDR3 length equals 19 residues. Germline CDR1 SGHRS, CDR2 YFSETQ. DNA for the CDR3: TGCGCCAGCAGCTTGTACGGGACAGGGGGCTTCGGCTATAATTCACCCCTCCACTTT. Its protein is CASSLYGTGGFGYNSPLHF. Full variable domain (missing parts from reference TRBV5-1 and TRBJ1-6): KAGVTQTPRYLIKTRGQQVTLSCSPISGHRSVSWYQQTPGQGLQFLFEYFSETQRNKGNFPGRFSGRQFSNSRSEMNVSTLELGDSALYLCASSLYGTGGFGYNSPLHFGNGTRLTVT.

This clone has just a few counts. The rearrangement uses TRBV7-9 and TRBJ1-5, with a weak D call TRBD1 (6 bases). Trimming cost V 5 bases and J 2 bases, with 13 bases left between them. CDR3 size: 15 residues. Germline V gene lookup returns CDR1 SEHNR and CDR2 FQNEAQ (reference sequence). CDR3 in amino acids: CASSPYAGGNQPQHF. DNA for the CDR3: TGTGCCAGCAGCCCGTATGCAGGGGGCAATCAGCCCCAGCATTTT.

This clone was seen more than once but under ten times. V usage is TRBV2 and J usage is TRBJ2-6, with TRBD1 identical over 7 bases. The germline CDR1 and CDR2 sequences are SNHLY and FYNNEI. This CDR3 contains 16 residues. Germline trimming cut 2 bases from V and 5 bases from J; bases unmatched to any gene: 6. The CDR3 DNA reads TGTGCCAGCAGTGAACGACAGGGCCTCTGGGCCAACGTCCTGACTTTC. It is translated as CASSERQGLWANVLTF.

The chain joins TRBV6-5 to TRBJ1-4; possible D gene TRBD1, 5 bases. CDR1 is MNHEY, CDR2 SVGAGI, per germline. V lost 8 bases to trimming and J lost 6 bases, with 13 bases between them. The CDR3 contains 13 residues. The CDR3 DNA is TGTGCCAGCCGAGCAGGGATCGATGAAAAACTGTTTTTT. Its protein is CASRAGIDEKLFF.

The chain is built from TRBV28 and TRBJ2-3; D is uncertain. The V end was cut by 4 bases, the J end by 0 bases, with 11 bases between. Germline lookup yields CDR1 MDHEN and CDR2 SYDVKM. The length of the CDR3 is 15 residues. The chain's CDR3 is CASSSSGDSTDTQYF. The CDR3 DNA sequence: TGTGCCAGCAGTTCATCCGGAGATAGCACAGATACGCAGTATTTT.

The chain carries TRBV6-2 or TRBV6-3 and TRBJ1-4; 9 bases line up with TRBD1. V lost 4 bases to trimming and J lost 5 bases; unmatched junction nucleotides: 5. CDR1 and CDR2 (germline): MNHEY, SVGEGT. This CDR3 spans 15 amino acids. This chain's CDR3 is CASSSRDRVNEKLFF. As DNA, the CDR3 is TGTGCCAGCAGTTCTCGGGACAGGGTAAATGAAAAACTGTTTTTT.

This chain joins TRBV15 and TRBJ2-3; 8 positions match TRBD2. CDR1 is LNHNV, CDR2 YYDKDF, per germline (reference sequence). The CDR3 contains 12 residues. V shed 1 base, J shed 14 bases, and the junction held 5 bases outside the gene matches. CDR3 residues: CATSRAAGALYF. CDR3 nucleotides: TGTGCCACCAGCAGAGCAGCGGGAGCTCTGTATTTT.

V and J are TRBV18 and TRBJ2-7, with D perhaps TRBD2 (6 bases). Germline assignment: CDR1 KGHSH and CDR2 LQKENI. The CDR3 has 15 amino acids. V lost 4 bases and J 6 bases, leaving 19 bases between the germline ends. CDR3 sequence: CASSHQRRGESEQYF. The CDR3 nucleotides read TGTGCCAGCTCACATCAGAGGCGGGGCGAGAGCGAGCAGTACTTC.

The chain carries TRBV13 and TRBJ2-1; the match to TRBD2 covers 8 bases. The V gene end was trimmed by 8 bases and the J gene end by 7 bases; junction bases not matched to a gene: 10. The germline V gene has CDR1 PRHDT and CDR2 FYEKMQ (reference sequence). This CDR3 has 14 residues. The CDR3 DNA sequence: TGTGCCAGCGTTGACGGGGGGGCCGAGAATGAGCAGTTCTTC. Amino acid sequence: CASVDGGAENEQFF.

The V call is TRBV19, the J call TRBJ2-7; 11 bases line up with TRBD2. V trimming: 9 bases; J trimming: 2 bases; junction bases outside the gene matches: 6. This CDR3 contains 14 residues. Germline CDR1 LNHDA, CDR2 SQIVND (reference sequence). Here the CDR3 DNA reads TGTGCCAGCGCTCGGACTAGCGGGCCCTACGAGCAGTACTTC. Residues: CASARTSGPYEQYF.

The rearrangement joins TRBV7-6 to TRBJ1-3; possibly TRBD1 for D (6 bases). Trimming removed 0 bases from V and 0 bases from J, with 12 bases in between. The CDR3 runs to 17 residues. Germline V gives CDR1 SGHVS, CDR2 FNYEAQ. The CDR3 sequence: CASSLATGYHSGNTIYF. For the CDR3, the DNA is TGTGCCAGCAGCTTAGCTACAGGGTACCACTCTGGAAACACCATATATTTT.

Only a few counts were recorded for this clone. The chain combines TRBV7-2 with TRBJ2-7; D not resolved. CDR1 and CDR2 (germline): SGHTA, FQGNSA. The V and J ends lost 4 bases and 0 bases respectively, with 13 bases between them. CDR3 length: 15 residues. The CDR3 region is CASSSPGISSYEQYF. DNA of the CDR3: TGTGCCAGCAGCTCCCCCGGTATTAGCTCCTACGAGCAGTACTTC. The full variable domain, completed using reference TRBV7-2 and TRBJ2-7, is GAGVSQSPSNKVTEKGKDVELRCDPISGHTALYWYRQSLGQGLEFLIYFQGNSAPDKSGLPSDRFSAERTGGSVSTLTIQRTQQEDSAVYLCASSSPGISSYEQYFGPGTRLTVT.

About this clone itself: At one end the junction does not follow the germline gene, possibly because of a read error. The rearrangement joins TRBV7-9 to TRBJ1-3; 7 bases line up with TRBD1. The CDR3 extends over 13 amino acids. From germline, CDR1 is SEHNR and CDR2 FQNEAQ (reference sequence). The CDR3 reads CASSPLRVQGINF. CDR3 nucleotides: TGTGCCAGCAGCCCCCTTAGGGTACAGGGGATCAATTTT.

This chain joins TRBV18 and TRBJ1-1, with D maybe TRBD1 (5 bases). CDR3 length: 15 residues. CDR1 and CDR2 (germline): KGHSH, LQKENI. V lost 5 bases to trimming and J lost 2 bases, with 15 bases between them. DNA for the CDR3: TGTGCCAGCTCATTACACGGGGGGTCCAACACTGAAGCTTTCTTT. Its translation is CASSLHGGSNTEAFF. Supplemented by reference TRBV18 and TRBJ1-1, the full variable domain reads NAGVMQNPRHLVRRRGQEARLRCSPMKGHSHVYWYRQLPEEGLKFMVYLQKENIIDESGMPKERFSAEFPKEGPSILRIQQVVRGDSAAYFCASSLHGGSNTEAFFGQGTRLTVV.

The V gene is TRBV9, the J gene TRBJ1-5; weak D call: TRBD1 (5 bases). The CDR3 has 16 residues. Trimming removed 3 bases at V and 3 bases at J, with 16 bases between. Germline CDR1 and CDR2: SGDLS and YYNGEE. In DNA form, the CDR3 reads TGTGCCAGCAGCGCCTCCTCGGGCAGGGACAATCAGCCCCAGCATTTT. It is translated as CASSASSGRDNQPQHF. The whole variable domain, remainder taken from reference TRBV9 and TRBJ1-5, is DSGVTQTPKHLITATGQRVTLRCSPRSGDLSVYWYQQSLDQGLQFLIQYYNGEERAKGNILERFSAQQFPDLHSELNLSSLELGDSALYFCASSASSGRDNQPQHFGDGTRLSIL.

The rearrangement joins TRBV7-2 to TRBJ1-1; D possibly corresponds to TRBD1 (5 bases). The ends were cut back, 5 bases at V and 4 bases at J, with 11 bases in the middle. The CDR3 sequence is 13 residues long. Per germline, CDR1 SGHTA and CDR2 FQGNSA. The CDR3 DNA reads TGTGCCAGCAGCCCCGGACAAGCCACTGAAGCTTTCTTT. The encoded protein is CASSPGQATEAFF.

The CDR3 sequence: CASGSAGSGNTIYF. The CDR3 bases are TGTGCCAGCGGTTCAGCGGGATCTGGAAACACCATATATTTT. The chain recombines TRBV7-8 with TRBJ1-3; D gene unclear. This CDR3 comprises 14 residues. Trimming shortened V by 8 bases and J by 1 base, and 12 bases separated the two germline ends. Germline V gene data show CDR1 as SGHVS and CDR2 as FQNEAQ.

V usage is TRBV10-3 and J usage is TRBJ2-1; 9 bases line up with TRBD1. This CDR3 region has 15 residues. The V gene end was trimmed by 6 bases and the J gene end by 7 bases; junction bases not matched to a gene: 10. In germline, CDR1 is ENHRY, CDR2 SYGVKD. CDR3 DNA: TGTGCCATCAGGGAGCAACAGGGGGCTTGGAATGAGCAGTTCTTC. It yields the protein CAIREQQGAWNEQFF.

The chain joins TRBV11-2 to TRBJ2-2; D remains ambiguous. This CDR3 is built from 14 residues. V was trimmed by 6 bases and J by 1 base, leaving 9 bases between them. CDR1 is SGHAT and CDR2 is FQNNGV in the germline V gene. CDR3 coding DNA: TGTGCCAGCAGTCCGACACTGAACACCGGGGAGCTGTTTTTT. It yields the protein CASSPTLNTGELFF.

V usage is TRBV4-3 and J usage is TRBJ2-2; no firm D call. The CDR3 runs to 16 residues. The V end was cut by 0 bases, the J end by 4 bases, with 12 bases between. CDR1 is LGHNA and CDR2 is YSLEER in the germline V gene. This CDR3 reads CASSQDYLETTGELFF. The CDR3 nucleotides read TGCGCCAGCAGCCAAGATTATTTAGAAACCACCGGGGAGCTGTTTTTT.

The V and J genes are TRBV12-3 or TRBV12-4 and TRBJ1-5, with D uncertain. This CDR3 has 13 amino acids. V dropped 4 bases and J dropped 6 bases, with 10 bases sitting between them. For the CDR3, the DNA is TGTGCCAGCAGTTCCCAGAGCGGTCAGCCCCAGCATTTT. Translating it yields CASSSQSGQPQHF.

The chain carries TRBV6-2 or TRBV6-3 and TRBJ2-5, with D possibly TRBD1 on 6 matching bases. Germline loops: CDR1 MNHEY, CDR2 SVGEGT. The CDR3 contains 14 residues. Trimming took 2 bases from V and 2 from J, leaving 9 bases between them. This chain's CDR3 is CASSYPDRQETQYF. The CDR3 bases are TGTGCCAGCAGTTACCCGGACAGACAAGAGACCCAGTACTTC.

This chain connects TRBV18 to TRBJ1-3; D gene uncertain. The V gene's germline CDR1 is KGHSH and CDR2 LQKENI. This CDR3 contains 14 residues. V lost 3 bases and J 0 bases, leaving 6 bases between the germline ends. The CDR3: CASSPTDSGNTIYF. CDR3 coding DNA: TGTGCCAGCTCACCCACTGACTCTGGAAACACCATATATTTT.

This chain uses TRBV6-2 or TRBV6-3 with TRBJ2-7; tentative D call: TRBD2 (6 bases). The CDR3 has 14 residues. V was cut by 7 bases and J by 3 bases, with 16 bases left in between. The germline CDR1 and CDR2 sequences are MNHEY and SVGEGT. CDR3 protein: CASNPRLGGYEQYF. The DNA of the CDR3 is TGTGCCAGCAACCCCCGACTGGGGGGCTACGAGCAGTACTTC.